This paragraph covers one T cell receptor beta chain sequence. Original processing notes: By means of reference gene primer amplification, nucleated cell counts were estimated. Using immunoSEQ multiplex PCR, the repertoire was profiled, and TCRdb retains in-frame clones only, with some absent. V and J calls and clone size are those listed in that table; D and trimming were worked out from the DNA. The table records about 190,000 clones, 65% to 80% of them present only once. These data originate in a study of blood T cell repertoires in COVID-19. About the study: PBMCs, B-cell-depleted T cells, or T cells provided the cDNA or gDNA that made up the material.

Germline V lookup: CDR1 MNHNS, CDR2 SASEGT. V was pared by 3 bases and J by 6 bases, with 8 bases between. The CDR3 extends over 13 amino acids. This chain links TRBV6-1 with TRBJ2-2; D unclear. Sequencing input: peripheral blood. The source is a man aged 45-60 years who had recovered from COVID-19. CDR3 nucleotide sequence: TGTGCCAGCAGTGAGCGAACCGCCGGGGAGCTGTTTTTT. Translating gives CASSERTAGELFF.